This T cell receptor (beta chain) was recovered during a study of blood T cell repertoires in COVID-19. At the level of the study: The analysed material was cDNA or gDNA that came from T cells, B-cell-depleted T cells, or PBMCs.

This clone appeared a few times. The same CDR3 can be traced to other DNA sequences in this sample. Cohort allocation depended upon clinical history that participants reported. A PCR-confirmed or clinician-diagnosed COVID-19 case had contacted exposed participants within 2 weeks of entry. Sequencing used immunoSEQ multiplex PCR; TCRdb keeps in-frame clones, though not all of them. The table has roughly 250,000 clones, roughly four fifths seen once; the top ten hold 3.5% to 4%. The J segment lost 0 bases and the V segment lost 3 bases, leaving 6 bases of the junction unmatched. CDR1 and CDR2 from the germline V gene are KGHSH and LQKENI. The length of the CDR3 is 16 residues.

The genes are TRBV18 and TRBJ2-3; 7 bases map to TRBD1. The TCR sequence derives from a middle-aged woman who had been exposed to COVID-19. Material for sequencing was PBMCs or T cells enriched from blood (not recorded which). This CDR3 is CASSPGQPSSTDTQYF. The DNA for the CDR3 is TGTGCCAGCTCACCGGGACAGCCTTCTAGCACAGATACGCAGTATTTT.